The entry below describes one T cell receptor beta chain. Noted time point: baseline pretreatment blood. Documented treatment: 15 Gy SBRT to primary tumor, nephrectomy 4 weeks later. This CDR3 spans 13 amino acids. Deletions cut 0 bases from V and 4 bases from J, with 7 bases between. Germline loops: CDR1 SGHRS, CDR2 YFSETQ. This record comes from a study of radiation and T cells in renal cell carcinoma. The protocol was immunoSEQ multiplex PCR, while the TCRdb copy is restricted to in-frame clones and leaves out a portion. The sample lists 140,000 to 150,000 clones, 88% occurring once. The clonotype comes from a woman in her 70s with renal cell carcinoma. Sequencing was performed on blood, taken from a patient whose treatment included radiotherapy and nephrectomy. The chain couples TRBV5-1 to TRBJ1-2, with unresolved D. The CDR3 DNA follows: TGCGCCAGCAGCTTGGACGGGTTCTATGGCTACACCTTC. It translates to CASSLDGFYGYTF.